This T cell receptor beta chain comes out of a study of tumor and adjacent non-tumor tissue in lung cancer. Points from the study as a whole: Compared with tumor, normal lung showed significantly lower TCR diversity. Top 100 clones took a larger repertoire share in normal lung.

CDR1 LGHNA and CDR2 YNFKEQ come from the germline V gene. Trimming took 6 bases from V and 4 from J; bases not matched to a gene: 10. The CDR3 has 15 amino acids. No cell sorting was done before RNA was extracted from the tissue. This non-tumor lung sample came from over 3 cm beyond the tumor edge. This clonotype was seen only once. Its antigen is not known. Three rounds of nested PCR, following a modified ARM-PCR protocol, produced the TCRbeta library. TCRdb passed the multiplex PCR reads through MiXCR, listing each CDR3 protein once. This table holds 70,000 to 95,000 distinct CDR3 sequences, over 65% found once.

The V and J genes are TRBV4-2 and TRBJ1-1; 8 nucleotides align to TRBD1. The receptor's source is a man aged 70-80 years with non-small cell lung cancer. Sequencing input: distant non-tumor lung tissue. The CDR3 sequence is CASSRGGQAGTEAFF. The CDR3 DNA sequence: TGTGCCAGCAGTCGAGGGGGACAGGCGGGCACTGAAGCTTTCTTT.